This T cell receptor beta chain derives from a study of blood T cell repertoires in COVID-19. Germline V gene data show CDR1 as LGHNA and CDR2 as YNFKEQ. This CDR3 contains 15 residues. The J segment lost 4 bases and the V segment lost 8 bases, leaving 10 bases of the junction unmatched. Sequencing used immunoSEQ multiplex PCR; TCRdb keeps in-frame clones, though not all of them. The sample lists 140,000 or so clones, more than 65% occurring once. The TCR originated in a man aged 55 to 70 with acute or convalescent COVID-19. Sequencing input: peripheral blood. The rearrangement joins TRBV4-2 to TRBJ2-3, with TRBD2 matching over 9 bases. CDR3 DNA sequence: TGTGCCAGCCAATCAGCGCGGGAGGGCGCAGATACGCAGTATTTT. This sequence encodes CASQSAREGADTQYF.